This TCR beta chain emerged from a study of blood T cell repertoires in COVID-19. Study information: There were acute and convalescent COVID-19 samples, and they came from the United States, Italy and Spain.

The CDR3 runs 16 residues. J lost 4 bases, V lost 0 bases, and 4 bases had no gene match. The germline V gene has CDR1 SGHRS and CDR2 YFSETQ. Only in-frame clones appear in the TCRdb table, and some are missing; sequencing was by immunoSEQ multiplex PCR. Here the sample spans roughly 100,000 clones, around 90% being singletons. This TCR derives from a woman aged 45-60 years with COVID-19, enrolled during active disease. The sequencing sample was made of peripheral blood. The chain has TRBV5-1 and TRBJ2-3; 11 bases map to TRBD2. This chain's CDR3 is CASSLATSGGSDTQYF. The CDR3, as DNA: TGCGCCAGCAGCTTGGCCACTAGCGGGGGCTCAGATACGCAGTATTTT.